The next 21 T cell receptor beta chains were all read from a single sample in a study of blood T cell repertoires in COVID-19. Clones were read by immunoSEQ multiplex PCR, and TCRdb kept only the in-frame ones, dropping some. The sample consists of 130,000 to 150,000 clones, roughly nine tenths of them appearing once. Sequences were obtained from peripheral blood. The receptors derive from a human donor in a cohort sampled during active COVID-19.

The CDR3 nucleotides read TGCGCCAGCAGCCAAGACGCAGCGGCCCAAGAGACCCAGTACTTC. Encoded protein: CASSQDAAAQETQYF. The chain couples TRBV4-3 to TRBJ2-5, with D possibly being TRBD2 (5 bases). V was clipped by 0 bases and J by 1 base, with 9 bases between them. Germline V gives CDR1 LGHNA, CDR2 YSLEER. The CDR3 loop spans 15 amino acids.

The CDR3 DNA reads TGTGCCAGCAGGCCAGGGGCCGACTATGGCTACACCTTC. Its translation: CASRPGADYGYTF. This chain links TRBV27 with TRBJ1-2; a weak D match, TRBD1 (6 bases). The V end lost 6 bases, the J end lost 3 bases, and 11 bases lay between the germline ends. Per the germline V gene, CDR1 is MNHEY and CDR2 is SMNVEV (reference sequence). The CDR3 runs to 13 residues.

The rearrangement links TRBV27 to TRBJ1-5, with TRBD1 as a possible D gene (5 bases). Germline CDR1 is MNHEY and CDR2 is SMNVEV (reference sequence). The V end lost 6 bases, the J end lost 1 base, and 13 bases lay between the germline ends. CDR3 length: 15 residues. The chain's CDR3 is CASRMGQASNQPQHF. The CDR3 region has the DNA TGTGCCAGCAGGATGGGGCAGGCAAGCAATCAGCCCCAGCATTTT.

This chain uses TRBV7-9 with TRBJ1-1, with D maybe TRBD1 (6 bases). CDR1 and CDR2 from the germline V gene are SEHNR and FQNEAQ (reference sequence). The CDR3 spans 14 residues. Between the trimmed V and J ends, which lost 4 bases and 1 base, there was a span of 10 bases. The CDR3 DNA is TGTGCCAGCAGCTCTACAGGGACGAACACTGAAGCTTTCTTT. Encoded protein: CASSSTGTNTEAFF. The complete variable domain, with remaining parts taken from reference TRBV7-9 and TRBJ1-1, reads DTGVSQNPRHKITKRGQNVTFRCDPISEHNRLYWYRQTLGQGPEFLTYFQNEAQLEKSRLLSDRFSAERPKGSFSTLEIQRTEQGDSAMYLCASSSTGTNTEAFFGQGTRLTVV.

This rearrangement joins TRBV4-2 to TRBJ1-2; D possibly corresponds to TRBD1 (5 bases). V was cut by 2 bases and J by 4 bases, with 14 bases left in between. CDR1 and CDR2 (germline): LGHNA, YNFKEQ. The CDR3 has 15 residues. CDR3 DNA sequence: TGTGCCAGCAGCCAACCCCTTGGGGGAGGCTATGGCTACACCTTC. Its translation is CASSQPLGGGYGYTF.

The genes are TRBV5-1 and TRBJ2-3, with D possibly being TRBD2 (5 bases). Trimming took 0 bases from V and 2 from J, leaving 10 bases between them. CDR3 length equals 15 residues. The germline CDR1 and CDR2 sequences are SGHRS and YFSETQ. As DNA, the CDR3 is TGCGCCAGCAGCTTGGCTAGCCTGACCACAGATACGCAGTATTTT. Amino acid sequence: CASSLASLTTDTQYF.

CDR3 residues: CASSPAGGVGYGYTF. CDR3 sequence (DNA): TGTGCCAGCTCACCAGCAGGGGGCGTCGGCTATGGCTACACCTTC. The chain joins TRBV18 to TRBJ1-2; 8 nucleotides line up with TRBD1. The germline V gene has CDR1 KGHSH and CDR2 LQKENI. V lost 2 bases and J lost 4; bases outside the gene matches: 6. The CDR3 has 15 residues.

This clone has only a few counts. The chain employs TRBV11-2 and TRBJ1-5; no reliable D call. The CDR3 length is 13 residues. Germline CDR1 and CDR2: SGHAT and FQNNGV. The germline V and J ends were trimmed by 0 bases and 5 bases, with 5 bases remaining between them. The CDR3 loop is CASSLERDQPQHF. As DNA, the CDR3 is TGTGCCAGCAGCTTAGAGCGGGATCAGCCCCAGCATTTT.

CDR3 nucleotide sequence: TGTGCCAGCAGCTCCCTAAGAAGCCGCTCTGGGGCCAACGTCCTGACTTTC. Residues: CASSSLRSRSGANVLTF. This chain links TRBV9 with TRBJ2-6; no clear D. From germline, CDR1 is SGDLS and CDR2 YYNGEE. Trimming removed 4 bases from V and 0 bases from J, with 14 bases in between. The CDR3 length is 17 residues.

This chain uses TRBV5-1 with TRBJ1-2, with D perhaps TRBD1 (6 bases). Per the germline V gene, CDR1 is SGHRS and CDR2 is YFSETQ. The CDR3 extends over 12 amino acids. Trimming removed 7 bases at V and 2 bases at J, with 9 bases between. The CDR3 coding sequence is TGCGCCAGCGGACAGCCAAACTATGGCTACACCTTC. This translates into CASGQPNYGYTF.

This rearrangement joins TRBV5-4 to TRBJ2-3; D is perhaps TRBD1 (5 bases). Trimming stripped 7 bases from V and 4 bases from J, with 13 bases between. Germline V CDR1 and CDR2: SGHNT, YYREEE (reference sequence). The CDR3 totals 13 residues. CDR3 protein: CASGASSSDTQYF. For the CDR3, the DNA is TGTGCCAGCGGGGCCTCTTCCTCAGATACGCAGTATTTT.

The chain carries TRBV9 and TRBJ2-2, with D maybe TRBD2 (7 bases). V was clipped by 2 bases and J by 4 bases, with 18 bases between them. This CDR3 contains 17 residues. CDR1 SGDLS and CDR2 YYNGEE come from the germline V gene. CDR3 region: CASSVHLGGLSTGELFF. The DNA for the CDR3 is TGTGCCAGCAGCGTCCATTTGGGGGGGCTGAGCACCGGGGAGCTGTTTTTT.

This clone has only one observation. The chain couples TRBV5-8 to TRBJ2-7; D is undetermined. V lost 0 bases to trimming and J lost 0 bases, with 13 bases between them. The CDR3 extends over 16 amino acids. Germline CDR1 reads SGHTS; CDR2 reads YDEGEE. CDR3 sequence: CASSLDSYSYSYEQYF. In DNA, the CDR3 is TGTGCCAGCAGCTTGGACTCATACTCCTACTCCTACGAGCAGTACTTC.

The rearrangement joins TRBV3-1 (or the pseudogene TRBV3-2) to TRBJ2-3; D unclear. This CDR3 has 13 residues. The germline gives CDR1 LGHDT, CDR2 YNNKEL (reference sequence). V lost 4 bases to trimming and J lost 4 bases, with 9 bases between them. The CDR3 here is CASSPGTADTQYF. In nucleotides, the CDR3 is TGTGCCAGCAGCCCAGGTACCGCAGATACGCAGTATTTT.

The chain uses TRBV10-3 and TRBJ2-3; D call uncertain. Looked up from germline, CDR1 is ENHRY and CDR2 is SYGVKD. Trimming removed 6 bases from V and 3 bases from J, with 13 bases in between. The CDR3 spans 14 residues. The CDR3 reads CAISEDGLTDTQYF. The CDR3, as DNA: TGTGCCATCAGCGAAGATGGCTTAACAGATACGCAGTATTTT.

The genes are TRBV10-3 and TRBJ1-2, with D unresolved. The CDR3 runs 14 residues. The V and J ends lost 3 bases and 4 bases respectively, with 12 bases between them. From germline, CDR1 is ENHRY and CDR2 SYGVKD. The CDR3 region has the DNA TGTGCCATCAGTGATCGCGTCCTGTCCTATGGCTACACCTTC. Protein: CAISDRVLSYGYTF.

This chain joins TRBV6-1 and TRBJ2-3, with D possibly matching TRBD2 (7 bases). The V gene's germline CDR1 is MNHNS and CDR2 SASEGT. V dropped 4 bases and J dropped 3 bases, with 17 bases sitting between them. The CDR3 runs to 16 residues. CDR3 loop: CASSVIWGGRTDTQYF. The CDR3 DNA reads TGTGCCAGCAGTGTAATATGGGGGGGGCGGACAGATACGCAGTATTTT.

The chain links TRBV7-8 to TRBJ2-3; the D gene is possibly TRBD1 (6 bases). Germline values: CDR1 SGHVS, CDR2 FQNEAQ. V lost 5 bases and J lost 0, with 21 bases in between. The CDR3 totals 18 residues. CDR3 DNA sequence: TGTGCCAGCAGCCCCCGGACAGCTAGAGGTGCTAGCACAGATACGCAGTATTTT. It translates to CASSPRTARGASTDTQYF. Full variable domain (missing parts from reference TRBV7-8 and TRBJ2-3): GAGVSQSPRYKVAKRGQDVALRCDPISGHVSLFWYQQALGQGPEFLTYFQNEAQLDKSGLPSDRFFAERPEGSVSTLKIQRTQQEDSAVYLCASSPRTARGASTDTQYFGPGTRLTVL.

This clone was seen a single time. The chain carries TRBV4-2 and TRBJ2-2, with 13 bases identical to TRBD2. Germline assignment: CDR1 LGHNA and CDR2 YNFKEQ. Losses at the gene ends were 2 bases for V and 6 bases for J; bases not matched to a gene: 0. The CDR3 is made up of 15 amino acids. CDR3 amino acids: CASSQTSGGAGELFF. In DNA form, the CDR3 reads TGTGCCAGCAGCCAAACTAGCGGGGGGGCCGGGGAGCTGTTTTTT.

The rearrangement uses TRBV6-6 and TRBJ2-3; the match to TRBD2 covers 8 bases. V shed 0 bases and J 2 bases; nucleotides not matched to a gene: 4. This CDR3 region has 16 residues. CDR1 and CDR2 from the germline V gene are MNHNY and SVGAGI (reference sequence). The DNA of the CDR3 is TGTGCCAGCAGTTACTCTCGCGGGGGGAACACAGATACGCAGTATTTT. It translates to CASSYSRGGNTDTQYF.

The rearrangement links TRBV5-1 to TRBJ2-7; 10 positions agree with TRBD2. Germline loops: CDR1 SGHRS, CDR2 YFSETQ. J lost 5 bases, V lost 4 bases, and 6 bases had no gene match. The CDR3 extends over 14 amino acids. As DNA, the CDR3 is TGCGCCAGCAGCCCTAGCGGGGGCTTCAACGAGCAGTACTTC. Its protein is CASSPSGGFNEQYF.